The 15 T cell receptor beta chains below all came from one sample that was sequenced in a study of early T cells in non-severe SARS-CoV-2 infection (dated by TCRdb to the early 2020s). The library was generated by 5' RACE. This sample was sequenced with a NextSeq 500. TCRdb redid the processing of the public reads, applying fastp at Q25 and MiXCR, and retained in-frame beta chains. Here each entry gathers all rows of one CDR3 protein and keeps the most common genes and DNA. The sample data list roughly 81,000 distinct CDR3 sequences, and over 5% of these were observed just once. The top ten clones comprise roughly 7.8% of the sample. Sequenced: whole blood. All receptors come from an adult who was a healthcare worker with PCR-confirmed SARS-CoV-2 infection or an uninfected control (not recorded which).

This clonotype was recorded many times. V and J are TRBV11-2 and TRBJ2-7; D remains unclear. With 5 bases removed from V and 2 bases from J, the gap between germline ends came to 4 bases. The germline V gene has CDR1 SGHAT and CDR2 FQNNGV. This CDR3 comprises 11 residues. CDR3 bases: TGTGCCAGCAGCCGGGCCTACGAGCAGTACTTC. Translated, it gives CASSRAYEQYF.

J is TRBJ1-3 and V is TRBV20-1, with a possible D match to TRBD1 (5 bases). The CDR3 has 11 residues. Germline CDR1 reads DFQATT; CDR2 reads SNEGSKA (reference sequence). V lost 1 base and J lost 11, with 9 bases in between. CDR3 region: CSARAWGAIYF. Written as DNA, the CDR3 is TGCAGTGCTAGAGCGTGGGGGGCCATATATTTT.

Many counts were recorded for this clonotype. The chain employs TRBV7-2 and TRBJ1-2; D gene ambiguous. The V gene's germline CDR1 is SGHTA and CDR2 FQGNSA. Trimming took off 2 bases at V and 8 bases at J, with 12 bases between the two ends. The length of the CDR3 is 13 residues. The CDR3 is CASSLSGVRGYTF. CDR3 DNA: TGTGCCAGCAGCTTAAGCGGGGTTAGGGGCTACACCTTC.

Only a few counts were recorded for this clonotype. The chain joins TRBV7-8 to TRBJ2-3; D not certain. The CDR3 has 14 residues. V dropped 1 base and J dropped 8 bases, with 13 bases sitting between them. The germline V gene encodes CDR1 SGHVS and CDR2 FQNEAQ. The CDR3 reads CASSLGRRPVTQYF. The CDR3 DNA follows: TGTGCCAGCAGCTTAGGCCGCCGCCCGGTTACGCAGTATTTT.

This clonotype was observed at least ten times. The genes are TRBV11-2 and TRBJ2-1; D call uncertain. This CDR3 region has 15 residues. CDR1 and CDR2 (germline): SGHAT, FQNNGV. Trimming pared 4 bases from V and 6 bases from J, leaving 16 bases between. The CDR3 DNA is TGTGCCAGCAGCTGGACGGACCACACAAGCAATGAGCAGTTCTTC. This sequence encodes CASSWTDHTSNEQFF. The whole variable domain, remainder taken from reference TRBV11-2 and TRBJ2-1, is EAGVAQSPRYKIIEKRQSVAFWCNPISGHATLYWYQQILGQGPKLLIQFQNNGVVDDSQLPKDRFSAERLKGVDSTLKIQPAKLEDSAVYLCASSWTDHTSNEQFFGPGTRLTVL.

The rearrangement joins TRBV7-9 to TRBJ2-1, with D maybe TRBD1 (6 bases). Deletions cut 6 bases from V and 6 bases from J, with 9 bases between. There are 12 residues in the CDR3. Germline loops: CDR1 SEHNR, CDR2 FQNEAQ (reference sequence). The CDR3 reads CASSSTGNEQFF. The CDR3 coding sequence is TGTGCCAGCAGTTCGACAGGCAATGAGCAGTTCTTC. Full variable domain (missing parts from reference TRBV7-9 and TRBJ2-1): DTGVSQNPRHKITKRGQNVTFRCDPISEHNRLYWYRQTLGQGPEFLTYFQNEAQLEKSRLLSDRFSAERPKGSFSTLEIQRTEQGDSAMYLCASSSTGNEQFFGPGTRLTVL.

This clonotype was seen ten or more times. CDR3 protein: CASKGMNTEAFF. The CDR3 nucleotides read TGTGCCAGCAAGGGAATGAACACTGAAGCTTTCTTT. V is TRBV6-6 and J is TRBJ1-1; D ambiguous. Germline assignment: CDR1 MNHNY and CDR2 SVGAGI (reference sequence). Trimming took 7 bases from V and 0 from J, leaving 6 bases between them. The CDR3 length is 12 residues.

This clonotype was detected a few times. The rearrangement links TRBV5-1 to TRBJ2-1; D not resolved. CDR3 length equals 11 residues. CDR1 and CDR2 from the germline V gene are SGHRS and YFSETQ. The V end was cut by 4 bases, the J end by 4 bases, with 3 bases between. The CDR3, as DNA: TGCGCCAGCAGCATATACAATGAGCAGTTCTTC. The encoded protein is CASSIYNEQFF.

This clonotype was detected only a few times. The chain employs TRBV12-3 or TRBV12-4 and TRBJ1-1; D gene uncertain. This CDR3 is built from 15 residues. Trimming removed 1 base at V and 1 base at J, with 10 bases between. CDR3 in amino acids: CASSLGGSPNTEAFF. DNA for the CDR3: TGTGCCAGCAGTTTAGGCGGGAGCCCGAACACTGAAGCTTTCTTT.

This clonotype was seen many times. This chain joins TRBV5-1 and TRBJ2-3; 10 nucleotides align to TRBD2. The CDR3 spans 17 residues. The V segment lost 4 bases and the J segment 4 bases; nucleotides outside the gene matches: 12. The V gene's germline CDR1 is SGHRS and CDR2 YFSETQ. CDR3 amino acids: CASSPPPTSGTADTQYF. CDR3 coding DNA: TGCGCCAGCAGCCCTCCTCCCACTAGCGGGACGGCAGATACGCAGTATTTT.

The sample holds a few counts of this clonotype. The chain carries TRBV6-5 and TRBJ2-7; D gene unclear. Germline V gene sequence: CDR1 MNHEY, CDR2 SVGAGI. V was clipped by 6 bases and J by 0 bases, with 12 bases between them. The CDR3 runs to 14 residues. This chain's CDR3 is CASRRTASSYEQYF. The CDR3 nucleotides read TGTGCCAGCAGGAGGACGGCCAGCTCCTACGAGCAGTACTTC.

In its sample, this clonotype was seen many times. The CDR3 sequence is CATSEGRGPVNTIYF. CDR3 nucleotide sequence: TGTGCCACCAGTGAGGGCAGGGGGCCCGTAAACACCATATATTTT. The chain links TRBV24-1 to TRBJ1-3; TRBD1 matches 8 bases. Germline assignment: CDR1 KGHDR and CDR2 SFDVKD. V was clipped by 4 bases and J by 6 bases; unmatched bases: 7. The CDR3 is made up of 15 amino acids.

This clonotype has at least ten counts. The V gene is TRBV28, the J gene TRBJ2-4, with D perhaps assigned TRBD1 or TRBD2 (5 bases each). V was shortened by 6 bases and J by 7 bases, with 19 bases between the two germline ends. Germline CDR1 reads MDHEN; CDR2 reads SYDVKM. This CDR3 has 15 amino acids. In DNA form, the CDR3 reads TGTGCCAGCAGCTTACCCCCCGGGACCTCGAACATTCAGTACTTC. Translated, it gives CASSLPPGTSNIQYF.

This clonotype was seen many times. The rearrangement joins TRBV29-1 to TRBJ2-1; D may correspond to TRBD1 or TRBD2 (5 bases each). The germline CDR1 and CDR2 sequences are SQVTM and ANQGSEA. The CDR3 is 15 residues long. Trimming stripped 7 bases from V and 1 base from J, with 17 bases between. The CDR3 nucleotides are TGCAGCGCCACTTCGGGACGAGGATCCTACAATGAGCAGTTCTTC. Amino acid sequence: CSATSGRGSYNEQFF.

The rearrangement links TRBV11-2 to TRBJ2-1; D may be TRBD2 (6 bases). V dropped 5 bases and J dropped 0 bases, with 14 bases sitting between them. CDR1 and CDR2 (germline): SGHAT, FQNNGV. There are 16 residues in the CDR3. CDR3 amino acids: CASSARLGSSYNEQFF. Here the CDR3 DNA reads TGTGCCAGCAGCGCCCGACTAGGAAGCTCCTACAATGAGCAGTTCTTC.